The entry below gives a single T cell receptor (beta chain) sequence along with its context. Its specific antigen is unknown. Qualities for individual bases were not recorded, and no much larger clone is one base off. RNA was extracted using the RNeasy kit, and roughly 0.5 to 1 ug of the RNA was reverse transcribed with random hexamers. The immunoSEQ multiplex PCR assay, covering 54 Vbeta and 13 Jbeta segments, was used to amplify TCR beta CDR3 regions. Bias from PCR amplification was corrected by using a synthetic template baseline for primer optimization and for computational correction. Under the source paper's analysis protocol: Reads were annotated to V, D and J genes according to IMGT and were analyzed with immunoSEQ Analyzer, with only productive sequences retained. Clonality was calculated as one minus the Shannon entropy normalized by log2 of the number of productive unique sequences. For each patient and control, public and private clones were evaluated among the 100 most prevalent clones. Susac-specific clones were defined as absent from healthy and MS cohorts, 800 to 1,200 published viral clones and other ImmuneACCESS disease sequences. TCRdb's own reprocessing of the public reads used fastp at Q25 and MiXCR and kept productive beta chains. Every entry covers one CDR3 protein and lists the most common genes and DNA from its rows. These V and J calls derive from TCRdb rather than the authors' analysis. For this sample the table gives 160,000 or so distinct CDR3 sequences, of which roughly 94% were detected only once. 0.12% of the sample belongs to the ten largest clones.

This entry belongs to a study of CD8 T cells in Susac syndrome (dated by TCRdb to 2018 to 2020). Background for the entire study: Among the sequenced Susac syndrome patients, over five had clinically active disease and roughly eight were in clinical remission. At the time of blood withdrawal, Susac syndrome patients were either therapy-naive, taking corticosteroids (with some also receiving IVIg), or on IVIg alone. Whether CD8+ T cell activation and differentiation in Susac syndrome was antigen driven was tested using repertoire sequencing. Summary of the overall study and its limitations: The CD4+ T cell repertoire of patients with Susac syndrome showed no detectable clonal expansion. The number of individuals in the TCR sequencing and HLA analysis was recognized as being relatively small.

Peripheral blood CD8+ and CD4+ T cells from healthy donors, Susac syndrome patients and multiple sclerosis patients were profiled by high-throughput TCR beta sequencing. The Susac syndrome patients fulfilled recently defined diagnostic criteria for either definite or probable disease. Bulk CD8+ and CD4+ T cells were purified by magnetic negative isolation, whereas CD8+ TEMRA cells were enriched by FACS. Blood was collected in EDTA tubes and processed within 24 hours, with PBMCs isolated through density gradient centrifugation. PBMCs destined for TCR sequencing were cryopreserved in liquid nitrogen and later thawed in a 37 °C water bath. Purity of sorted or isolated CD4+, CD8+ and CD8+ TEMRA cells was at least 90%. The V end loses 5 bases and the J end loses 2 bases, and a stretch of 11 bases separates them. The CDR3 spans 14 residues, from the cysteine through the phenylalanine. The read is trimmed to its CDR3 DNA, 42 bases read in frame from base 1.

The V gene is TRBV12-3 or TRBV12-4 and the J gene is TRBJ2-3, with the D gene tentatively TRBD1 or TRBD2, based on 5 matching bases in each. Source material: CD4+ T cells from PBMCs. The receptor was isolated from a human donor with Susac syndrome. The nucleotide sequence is TGTGCCAGCAGTCGGGGACGTGTCACAGATACGCAGTATTTT. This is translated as CASSRGRVTDTQYF.